This TCR beta chain was recovered during a study of CD8 T cells in ankylosing spondylitis. TCRdb re-analysed the 5' RACE reads in MiXCR, keeping a single row per CDR3 protein. This table has 200,000 to 250,000 distinct CDR3 sequences, over 9.5% appearing once. Between the trimmed V and J ends, which lost 6 bases and 0 bases, there was a span of 12 bases. This CDR3 contains 16 residues. This clonotype was detected ten times or more. The TCR originated in a male donor with ankylosing spondylitis or in good health (not recorded which). The sample was blood, either unsorted or a sorted T cell fraction (not recorded which). This chain links TRBV12-3 or TRBV12-4 with TRBJ1-6, with unresolved D. Here the CDR3 DNA reads TGTGCCAGCAGACCCCTCTCGAGCTCCTATAATTCACCCCTCCACTTT. Amino acid sequence: CASRPLSSSYNSPLHF.